Reported below is one TCR beta chain. Measured with immunoSEQ multiplex PCR; TCRdb has only the in-frame clones, and not every one. This sample has under 60,000 clones, with 90% found just once. These data come from a study of OX40 agonist ivuxolimab in advanced cancers. The CDR3 covers 16 residues. V was clipped by 4 bases and J by 0 bases, with 17 bases between them. Germline loops: CDR1 SGDLS, CDR2 YYNGEE. This clonotype originated in an adult with an advanced solid tumor such as melanoma, head and neck, liver or kidney cancer. Here the sequenced sample was CD4+ or CD8+ T cells sorted from blood, taken in a trial of the OX40 agonist ivuxolimab. The V gene is TRBV9, the J gene TRBJ2-7, with D possibly being TRBD1 or TRBD2 (5 bases each). In nucleotides, the CDR3 is TGTGCCAGCAGCTTGGGGAGTGGACATAACTCCTACGAGCAGTACTTC. It translates to CASSLGSGHNSYEQYF.